Included here is one TCR beta chain sequence, with context. Its antigen is currently not known. No qualities accompany the bases; no much larger clone lies one base away. Enrolling through a virtual design, the prospective study's participants ranged in age from roughly 18 to 89 years and lived across about two dozen United States geographic areas. In the prospective study, participants were assigned to cohorts based on the clinical history participants reported in a screening survey and a study questionnaire. Recovered participants in ImmuneRACE Cohort 3 were defined as having two consecutive negative NP/OP PCR tests, clearance from a healthcare professional, or resolution of symptoms. Mobile phlebotomists in the prospective study collected whole blood, serum and a nasopharyngeal or oropharyngeal swab from every participant. Over a roughly two-month period, participants in the prospective study had the option of providing additional blood draws and questionnaires. Before DNA extraction, blood samples from the prospective study were shipped at room temperature or frozen.

The data are from a study of blood T cell repertoires in COVID-19 (TCRdb year 2020). Regarding the study in general: Collaborator samples came from the United States, Italy and Spain and covered acute and convalescent phases of COVID-19. The prospective study material was composed of cDNA or gDNA derived from T cells, B-cell-depleted T cells, or PBMCs. Deeply sampled blood TCRbeta repertoires from subjects exposed to, actively infected with, or recovered from COVID-19 were included in the dataset. The repertoires were released in a freely available public database meant as a resource for research on the immune response to SARS-CoV-2. Samples came from the ongoing ImmuneRACE study (first 160 participants) plus 1,254 subjects from 6 global collaborators. The sample metadata nearly always contained a de-identified subject ID, COVID-19 status, age in years and sex. Where available, HLA class I and class II types were obtained from metadata supplied by the sample provider rather than from assay-based typing. General conclusions and limits of the study: The quantity of clinical and demographic metadata differed by source and by participant and was supplied without curation.

The immunoSEQ Assay, a bias-controlled multiplex PCR, was used to amplify TCRbeta CDR3 regions from genomic DNA. The original methods were these. Within the assay, amplification of reference gene primers was used to estimate how many nucleated cells each sample contained. To quantify the absolute abundance of each unique TCRbeta CDR3 rearrangement, sequence reads were collapsed and filtered. For each sample, productive Simpson clonality was calculated by taking the square root of Simpson's diversity index across productive rearrangements. In its TCRdb copy, this immuneACCESS table keeps in-frame sequences only and misses some clones. Where compared with another copy, unresolved V genes explain less than half of these, and the others have no known cause. V and J calls plus clone size are reproduced from that table; the DNA served to infer D and trimming. Here the sample has around 62,000 clones; around 89% occur a single time. The ten largest clones capture about 9.4% of the sample.

The sequenced sample consisted of PBMCs or T cells enriched from blood (not recorded which). This clonotype was sampled from a woman in her forties who had recovered from COVID-19.

The CDR3 amino acid sequence is: CASSPAWTGSEQYF. Read as DNA, the sequence is TGTGCCAGTAGTCCCGCCTGGACTGGATCCGAGCAGTACTTC. The receptor chain draws on TRBV19 and TRBJ2-7; possibly the D gene is TRBD2, per 5 matching bases. From its cysteine to its phenylalanine, the CDR3 spans 14 amino acids. The sequence is cut down to CDR3 DNA, 42 bases in frame from base 1. V is reduced by 5 bases and J by 6 bases, leaving a spacing of 17 bases between them. CDR1 is given as LNHDA and CDR2 as SQIVND, both from the germline V gene (reference sequence).